A selection of T cell receptor beta chains follows, all from one sample in a study of spatial heterogeneity in lung cancer. TCRdb analysed the 5' RACE reads with MiXCR anew, one entry per CDR3 protein. The table lists fewer than 12,000 distinct CDR3 sequences, more than 9.5% of them singletons. Sequenced material: lung tumor tissue, taken at surgery. These receptor sequences come from a male donor with early-stage non-small cell lung cancer. CDR3s include the opening cysteine and the closing phenylalanine or tryptophan. The D gene is left open where the match is weak. Expanded clones are given a class, and other clones once, few, many or no size at all.

clone_size: few
d_call: TRBD1
v_call: TRBV27
j_call: TRBJ2-6
cdr3_aa: CASSLSPGQGVSGANVLTF
cdr3_nt: TGTGCCAGCAGTTTATCACCGGGACAGGGGGTTTCTGGGGCCAACGTCCTGACTTTC

clone_size: few
d_call: NA
v_call: TRBV7-2
j_call: TRBJ1-3
cdr3_aa: CASSPQPSGNTIYF
cdr3_nt: TGTGCCAGCAGTCCGCAACCCTCTGGAAACACCATATATTTT

clone_size: NA
d_call: NA
v_call: TRBV11-3
j_call: TRBJ1-1
cdr3_aa: CASSLGAGRNTEAFF
cdr3_nt: TGTGCCAGCAGCTTAGGTGCGGGGCGAAACACTGAAGCTTTCTTT

clone_size: many
d_call: TRBD1
v_call: TRBV27
j_call: TRBJ1-6
cdr3_aa: CASSRQGNPLHF
cdr3_nt: TGTGCCAGCAGTCGACAGGGGAACCCCCTCCACTTT

clone_size: many
d_call: TRBD1
v_call: TRBV6-2/TRBV6-3
j_call: TRBJ2-7
cdr3_aa: CASASGTGRNEQYF
cdr3_nt: TGTGCCAGCGCCTCCGGGACAGGGCGAAACGAGCAGTACTTC

clone_size: NA
d_call: NA
v_call: TRBV21-1
j_call: TRBJ2-3
cdr3_aa: CASSKGVTFTDTQYF
cdr3_nt: TGTGCCAGCAGCAAAGGGGTGACCTTCACAGATACGCAGTATTTT

clone_size: many
d_call: NA
v_call: TRBV7-2
j_call: TRBJ1-6
cdr3_aa: CASSLQGTGSPLHF
cdr3_nt: TGTGCCAGCAGTTTACAGGGAACGGGTTCACCCCTCCACTTT

clone_size: NA
d_call: NA
v_call: TRBV28
j_call: TRBJ1-4
cdr3_aa: CASRVGPSAWEKLFF
cdr3_nt: TGTGCCAGCAGGGTAGGCCCCTCCGCGTGGGAAAAACTGTTTTTT

clone_size: few
d_call: TRBD1
v_call: TRBV19
j_call: TRBJ2-1
cdr3_aa: CASSKSHTGTGAGNEQFF
cdr3_nt: TGTGCCAGTAGTAAATCCCATACCGGGACAGGGGCCGGCAATGAGCAGTTCTTC

clone_size: many
d_call: NA
v_call: TRBV28
j_call: TRBJ2-7
cdr3_aa: CASSKGVRGEQYF
cdr3_nt: TGTGCCAGCAGCAAGGGGGTACGGGGCGAGCAGTACTTC

clone_size: NA
d_call: NA
v_call: TRBV20-1
j_call: TRBJ1-6
cdr3_aa: CSARDLGRFGSPLHF
cdr3_nt: TGCAGTGCTAGAGATCTAGGGAGATTCGGGTCACCCCTCCACTTT

clone_size: medium-sized
d_call: TRBD1
v_call: TRBV28
j_call: TRBJ2-7
cdr3_aa: CASSSRRGLSYEQYF
cdr3_nt: TGTGCCAGCAGTTCCCGCAGGGGGCTCTCCTACGAGCAGTACTTC

clone_size: few
d_call: TRBD1
v_call: TRBV15
j_call: TRBJ1-2
cdr3_aa: CATSRTGHYGYTF
cdr3_nt: TGTGCCACCAGCAGGACAGGGCACTATGGCTACACCTTC

clone_size: medium-sized
d_call: TRBD1
v_call: TRBV28
j_call: TRBJ1-2
cdr3_aa: CASSLWTGGGDGYTF
cdr3_nt: TGTGCCAGCAGTTTATGGACAGGGGGAGGCGATGGCTACACCTTC

clone_size: large
d_call: TRBD1
v_call: TRBV2
j_call: TRBJ2-7
cdr3_aa: CASSDGQGLYEQYF
cdr3_nt: TGTGCCAGCAGTGATGGACAGGGACTCTACGAGCAGTACTTC

clone_size: NA
d_call: TRBD1
v_call: TRBV9
j_call: TRBJ1-6
cdr3_aa: CASSARDRDSPLHF
cdr3_nt: TGTGCCAGCAGCGCCCGGGACAGGGATTCACCCCTCCACTTT

clone_size: few
d_call: NA
v_call: TRBV7-9
j_call: TRBJ1-1
cdr3_aa: CVTQGVRNTEAFF
cdr3_nt: TGTGTCACCCAAGGAGTGCGAAACACTGAAGCTTTCTTT

clone_size: NA
d_call: NA
v_call: TRBV19
j_call: TRBJ2-3
cdr3_aa: CASSSRVTDTQYF
cdr3_nt: TGTGCCAGTAGTTCTAGGGTCACAGATACGCAGTATTTT

clone_size: few
d_call: NA
v_call: TRBV7-9
j_call: TRBJ2-3
cdr3_aa: CASSLEGLRTDTQYF
cdr3_nt: TGTGCCAGCAGCTTAGAAGGACTCCGCACAGATACGCAGTATTTT

clone_size: few
d_call: NA
v_call: TRBV28
j_call: TRBJ2-7
cdr3_aa: CASSLLRGEQYF
cdr3_nt: TGTGCCAGCAGTTTATTAAGGGGCGAGCAGTACTTC

clone_size: many
d_call: NA
v_call: TRBV7-2
j_call: TRBJ1-4
cdr3_aa: CASSLGGGEKLFF
cdr3_nt: TGTGCCAGCAGCTTAGGTGGCGGTGAAAAACTGTTTTTT

clone_size: many
d_call: NA
v_call: TRBV3-1
j_call: TRBJ1-1
cdr3_aa: CASSRRGMNTEAFF
cdr3_nt: TGTGCCAGCAGCCGCAGGGGAATGAACACTGAAGCTTTCTTT

clone_size: few
d_call: NA
v_call: TRBV2
j_call: TRBJ1-1
cdr3_aa: CASSVVESTEAFF
cdr3_nt: TGTGCCAGCAGTGTGGTCGAGAGTACCGAAGCTTTCTTT

clone_size: NA
d_call: TRBD1
v_call: TRBV7-2
j_call: TRBJ2-2
cdr3_aa: CASSLEGGRELFF
cdr3_nt: TGTGCCAGCAGCTTAGAAGGGGGCAGGGAGCTGTTTTTT

clone_size: NA
d_call: NA
v_call: TRBV7-8
j_call: TRBJ2-7
cdr3_aa: CASSFSVYEQYF
cdr3_nt: TGTGCCAGCAGCTTCTCCGTCTACGAGCAGTACTTC

clone_size: many
d_call: TRBD2
v_call: TRBV4-2
j_call: TRBJ2-5
cdr3_aa: CASSQLAGQQETQYF
cdr3_nt: TGTGCCAGCAGCCAACTAGCGGGGCAACAAGAGACCCAGTACTTC

clone_size: NA
d_call: NA
v_call: TRBV6-6
j_call: TRBJ1-1
cdr3_aa: CASSFQGTEAFF
cdr3_nt: TGTGCCAGCAGTTTTCAGGGTACTGAAGCTTTCTTT

clone_size: NA
d_call: NA
v_call: TRBV6-5
j_call: TRBJ2-7
cdr3_aa: CASRGRTTDYYEQYF
cdr3_nt: TGTGCCAGCAGGGGACGGACGACAGACTACTACGAGCAGTACTTC

clone_size: many
d_call: TRBD1
v_call: TRBV6-5
j_call: TRBJ1-5
cdr3_aa: CASRPQGGDQPQHF
cdr3_nt: TGTGCCAGCAGGCCACAGGGGGGCGATCAGCCCCAGCATTTT

clone_size: many
d_call: TRBD1
v_call: TRBV7-8
j_call: TRBJ1-4
cdr3_aa: CASSLQRDRVGEKLFF
cdr3_nt: TGTGCCAGCAGCTTACAGCGGGACAGGGTAGGAGAAAAACTGTTTTTT

clone_size: many
d_call: NA
v_call: TRBV11-3
j_call: TRBJ2-1
cdr3_aa: CASSPGNSYNEQFF
cdr3_nt: TGTGCCAGCAGCCCAGGGAACTCCTACAATGAGCAGTTCTTC

clone_size: many
d_call: TRBD2
v_call: TRBV4-3
j_call: TRBJ2-4
cdr3_aa: CASSQAGGASGKNIQYF
cdr3_nt: TGCGCCAGCAGCCAAGCGGGGGGAGCTAGCGGTAAAAACATTCAGTACTTC

clone_size: few
d_call: NA
v_call: TRBV10-3
j_call: TRBJ2-3
cdr3_aa: CAIREAGLGNTQYF
cdr3_nt: TGTGCCATCAGGGAGGCGGGTTTGGGGAATACGCAGTATTTT

clone_size: NA
d_call: TRBD1
v_call: TRBV7-2
j_call: TRBJ2-4
cdr3_aa: CASSYGQGDIQYF
cdr3_nt: TGTGCCAGCAGCTACGGACAGGGAGACATTCAGTACTTC

clone_size: NA
d_call: TRBD2
v_call: TRBV19
j_call: TRBJ2-1
cdr3_aa: CASSISGGRNEQFF
cdr3_nt: TGTGCCAGTAGTATAAGCGGGGGGAGGAATGAGCAGTTCTTC

clone_size: many
d_call: NA
v_call: TRBV20-1
j_call: TRBJ2-5
cdr3_aa: CSARDQGLQETQYF
cdr3_nt: TGCAGTGCTAGAGATCAGGGGCTCCAAGAGACCCAGTACTTC

clone_size: NA
d_call: NA
v_call: TRBV28
j_call: TRBJ1-3
cdr3_aa: CASREGEFGNTIYF
cdr3_nt: TGTGCCAGCAGAGAGGGGGAATTTGGAAACACCATATATTTT

clone_size: NA
d_call: NA
v_call: TRBV4-2
j_call: TRBJ2-1
cdr3_aa: CASSQENEQFF
cdr3_nt: TGTGCCAGCAGCCAAGAGAATGAGCAGTTCTTC

clone_size: NA
d_call: TRBD1
v_call: TRBV6-6
j_call: TRBJ2-7
cdr3_aa: CASSYSLDRGTYEQYF
cdr3_nt: TGTGCCAGCAGTTACAGTTTGGACAGGGGAACTTACGAGCAGTACTTC

clone_size: NA
d_call: NA
v_call: TRBV6-5
j_call: TRBJ1-6
cdr3_aa: CASSRGYNSPLHF
cdr3_nt: TGTGCCAGCAGTCGCGGATACAATTCACCCCTCCACTTT

clone_size: medium-sized
d_call: TRBD1
v_call: TRBV20-1
j_call: TRBJ2-7
cdr3_aa: CSAESRTGGSYEQYF
cdr3_nt: TGCAGTGCTGAATCCAGGACAGGGGGCTCGTACGAGCAGTACTTC

clone_size: NA
d_call: TRBD2
v_call: TRBV6-6
j_call: TRBJ2-2
cdr3_aa: CASRGAGANTGELFF
cdr3_nt: TGTGCCAGTAGGGGAGCGGGGGCGAACACCGGGGAGCTGTTTTTT

clone_size: NA
d_call: NA
v_call: TRBV4-2
j_call: TRBJ1-3
cdr3_aa: CASSHESSGNTIYF
cdr3_nt: TGTGCCAGCAGCCACGAATCATCTGGAAACACCATATATTTT

clone_size: medium-sized
d_call: NA
v_call: TRBV20-1
j_call: TRBJ2-3
cdr3_aa: CSARLRGDTQYF
cdr3_nt: TGCAGTGCCCGGCTTCGGGGAGATACGCAGTATTTT

clone_size: many
d_call: TRBD1
v_call: TRBV11-3
j_call: TRBJ2-1
cdr3_aa: CASSLGTGGNEQFF
cdr3_nt: TGTGCCAGCAGCTTAGGGACAGGGGGCAATGAGCAGTTCTTC

clone_size: NA
d_call: NA
v_call: TRBV29-1
j_call: TRBJ2-7
cdr3_aa: CSGSEGSYEQYF
cdr3_nt: TGCAGCGGGAGTGAGGGATCCTACGAGCAGTACTTC

clone_size: few
d_call: TRBD1
v_call: TRBV6-5
j_call: TRBJ1-1
cdr3_aa: CASRTGGTEAFF
cdr3_nt: TGTGCCAGCAGGACAGGGGGGACTGAAGCTTTCTTT

clone_size: few
d_call: NA
v_call: TRBV19
j_call: TRBJ1-2
cdr3_aa: CASSIRPNYGYTF
cdr3_nt: TGTGCCAGTAGTATCCGACCTAACTATGGCTACACCTTC

clone_size: many
d_call: NA
v_call: TRBV28
j_call: TRBJ1-4
cdr3_aa: CASSISDQPSLFF
cdr3_nt: TGTGCCAGCAGTATCTCCGATCAACCGTCGCTGTTTTTT

clone_size: many
d_call: NA
v_call: TRBV6-6
j_call: TRBJ1-2
cdr3_aa: CASSYSLGMGYGYTF
cdr3_nt: TGTGCCAGCAGTTACTCGCTGGGAATGGGCTATGGCTACACCTTC

clone_size: NA
d_call: NA
v_call: TRBV10-3
j_call: TRBJ2-7
cdr3_aa: CAISEGASEQYF
cdr3_nt: TGTGCCATCAGTGAAGGTGCGTCCGAGCAGTACTTC

clone_size: many
d_call: TRBD1
v_call: TRBV7-2
j_call: TRBJ2-5
cdr3_aa: CASSYRTGRETQYF
cdr3_nt: TGTGCCAGCAGCTATCGGACAGGGCGAGAGACCCAGTACTTC